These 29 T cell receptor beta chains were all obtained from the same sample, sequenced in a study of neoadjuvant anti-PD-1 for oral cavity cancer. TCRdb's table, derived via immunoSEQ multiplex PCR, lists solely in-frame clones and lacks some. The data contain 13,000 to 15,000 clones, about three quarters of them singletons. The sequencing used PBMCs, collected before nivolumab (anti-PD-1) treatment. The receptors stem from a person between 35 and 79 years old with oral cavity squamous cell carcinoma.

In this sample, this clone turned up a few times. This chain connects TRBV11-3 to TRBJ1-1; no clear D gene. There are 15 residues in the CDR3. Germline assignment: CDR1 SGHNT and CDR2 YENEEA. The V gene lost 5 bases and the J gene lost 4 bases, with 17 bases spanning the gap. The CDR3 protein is CASSPRSRRVTEAFF. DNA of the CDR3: TGTGCCAGCAGCCCCCGGTCCCGGAGGGTCACTGAAGCTTTCTTT. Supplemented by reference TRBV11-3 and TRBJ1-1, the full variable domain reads EAGVVQSPRYKIIEKKQPVAFWCNPISGHNTLYWYLQNLGQGPELLIRYENEEAVDDSQLPKDRFSAERLKGVDSTLKIQPAELGDSAVYLCASSPRSRRVTEAFFGQGTRLTVV.

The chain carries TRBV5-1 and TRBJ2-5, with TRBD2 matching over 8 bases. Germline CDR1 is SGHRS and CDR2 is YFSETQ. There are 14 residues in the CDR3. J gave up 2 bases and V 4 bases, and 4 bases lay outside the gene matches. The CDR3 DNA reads TGCGCCAGCAGCGTTAGCGGGGAACAAGAGACCCAGTACTTC. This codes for CASSVSGEQETQYF.

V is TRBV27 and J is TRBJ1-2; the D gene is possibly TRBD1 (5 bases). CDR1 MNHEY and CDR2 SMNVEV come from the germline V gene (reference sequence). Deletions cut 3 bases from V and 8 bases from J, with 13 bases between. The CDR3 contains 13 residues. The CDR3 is CASSFVGGKGYTF. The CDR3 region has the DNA TGTGCCAGCAGTTTTGTCGGGGGGAAGGGCTACACCTTC.

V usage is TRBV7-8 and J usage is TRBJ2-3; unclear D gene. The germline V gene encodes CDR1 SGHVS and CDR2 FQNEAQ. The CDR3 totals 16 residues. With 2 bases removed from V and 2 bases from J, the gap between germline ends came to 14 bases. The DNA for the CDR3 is TGTGCCAGCAGCTTAAGTTTTCGTGGGCACACAGATACGCAGTATTTT. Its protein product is CASSLSFRGHTDTQYF.

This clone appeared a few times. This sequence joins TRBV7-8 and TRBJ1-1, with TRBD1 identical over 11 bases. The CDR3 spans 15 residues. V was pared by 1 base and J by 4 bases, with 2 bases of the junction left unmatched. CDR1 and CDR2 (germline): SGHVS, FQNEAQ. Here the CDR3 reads CASSLVGTGGTEAFF. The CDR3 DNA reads TGTGCCAGCAGCTTAGTGGGGACAGGGGGCACTGAAGCTTTCTTT.

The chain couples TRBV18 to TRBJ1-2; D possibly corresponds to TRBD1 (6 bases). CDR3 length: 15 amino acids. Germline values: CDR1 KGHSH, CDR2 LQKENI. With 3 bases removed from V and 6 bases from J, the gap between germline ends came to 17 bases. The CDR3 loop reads CASSPLPQDRNGYTF. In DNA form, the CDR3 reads TGTGCCAGCTCACCTCTACCGCAGGACAGAAATGGCTACACCTTC.

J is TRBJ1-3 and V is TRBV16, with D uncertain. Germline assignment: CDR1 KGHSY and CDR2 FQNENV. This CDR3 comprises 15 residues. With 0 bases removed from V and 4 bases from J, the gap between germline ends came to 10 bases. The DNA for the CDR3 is TGTGCCAGCAGCCAATCCTCAATCCGGGGAAACACCATATATTTT. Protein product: CASSQSSIRGNTIYF.

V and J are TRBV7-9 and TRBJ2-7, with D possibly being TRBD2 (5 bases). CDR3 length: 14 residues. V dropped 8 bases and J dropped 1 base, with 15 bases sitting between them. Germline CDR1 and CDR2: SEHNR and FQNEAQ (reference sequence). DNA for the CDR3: TGTGCCAGCGCTCCCGGAAGAGGGTCCTACGAGCAGTACTTC. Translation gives CASAPGRGSYEQYF.

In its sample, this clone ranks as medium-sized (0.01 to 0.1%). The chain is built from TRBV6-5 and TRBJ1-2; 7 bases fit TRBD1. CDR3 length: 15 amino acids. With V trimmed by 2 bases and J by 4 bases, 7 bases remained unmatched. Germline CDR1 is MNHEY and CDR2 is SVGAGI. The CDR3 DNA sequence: TGTGCCAGCAGTTACGGGCAGGGGGTGATCTATGGCTACACCTTC. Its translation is CASSYGQGVIYGYTF.

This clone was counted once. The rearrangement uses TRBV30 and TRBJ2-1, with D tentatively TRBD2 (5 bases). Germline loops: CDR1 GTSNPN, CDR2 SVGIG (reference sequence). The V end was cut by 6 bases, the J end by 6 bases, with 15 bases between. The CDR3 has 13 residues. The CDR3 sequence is CACNTRAGNEQFF. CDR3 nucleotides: TGTGCCTGTAATACTCGTGCGGGCAATGAGCAGTTCTTC.

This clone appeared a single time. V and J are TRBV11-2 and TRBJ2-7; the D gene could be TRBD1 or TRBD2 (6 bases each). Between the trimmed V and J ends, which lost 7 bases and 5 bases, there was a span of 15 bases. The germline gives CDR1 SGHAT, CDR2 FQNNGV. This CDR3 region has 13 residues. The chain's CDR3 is CASTRGTTNEQYF. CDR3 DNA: TGTGCCAGCACCCGCGGGACAACCAACGAGCAGTACTTC.

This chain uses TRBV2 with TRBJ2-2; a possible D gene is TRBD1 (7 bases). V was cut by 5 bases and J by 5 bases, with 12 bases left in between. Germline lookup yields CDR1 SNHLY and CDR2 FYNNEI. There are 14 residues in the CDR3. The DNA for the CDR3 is TGTGCCAGCAGTCTTCAGGGGGGAACCGGGGAGCTGTTTTTT. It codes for CASSLQGGTGELFF.

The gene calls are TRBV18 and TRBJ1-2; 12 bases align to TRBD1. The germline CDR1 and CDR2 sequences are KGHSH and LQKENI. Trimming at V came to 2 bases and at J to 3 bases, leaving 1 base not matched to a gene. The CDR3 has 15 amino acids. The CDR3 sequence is CASSPGTGGYYGYTF. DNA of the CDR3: TGTGCCAGCTCACCAGGGACAGGGGGCTACTATGGCTACACCTTC.

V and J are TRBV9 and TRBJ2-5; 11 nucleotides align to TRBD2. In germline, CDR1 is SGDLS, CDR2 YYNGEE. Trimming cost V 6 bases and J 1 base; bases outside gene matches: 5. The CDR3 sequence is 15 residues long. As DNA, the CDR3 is TGTGCCAGCAACCTAGCGGGGGGTTCCCAAGAGACCCAGTACTTC. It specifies CASNLAGGSQETQYF. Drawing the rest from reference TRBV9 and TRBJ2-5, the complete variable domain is DSGVTQTPKHLITATGQRVTLRCSPRSGDLSVYWYQQSLDQGLQFLIQYYNGEERAKGNILERFSAQQFPDLHSELNLSSLELGDSALYFCASNLAGGSQETQYFGPGTRLLVL.

CDR3 in DNA: TGTGCCACCAGACGGGCGACAGGGGGCTACGAGCAGTACTTC. This gives the protein CATRRATGGYEQYF. The chain carries TRBV15 and TRBJ2-7; 9 positions match TRBD1. CDR1 is LNHNV and CDR2 is YYDKDF in the germline V gene (reference sequence). With V trimmed by 6 bases and J by 3 bases, 6 bases remained unmatched. The CDR3 consists of 14 residues.

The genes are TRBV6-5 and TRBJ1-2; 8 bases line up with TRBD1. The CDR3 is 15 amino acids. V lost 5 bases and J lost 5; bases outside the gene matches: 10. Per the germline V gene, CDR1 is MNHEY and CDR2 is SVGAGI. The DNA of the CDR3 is TGTGCCAGCAGTGGCTCCGCAGGGGGCGTTTATGGCTACACCTTC. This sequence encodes CASSGSAGGVYGYTF.

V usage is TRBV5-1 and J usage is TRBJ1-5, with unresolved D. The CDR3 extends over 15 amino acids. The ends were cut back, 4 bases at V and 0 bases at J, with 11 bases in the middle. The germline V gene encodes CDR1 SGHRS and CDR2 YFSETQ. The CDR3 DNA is TGCGCCAGCAGCCCGGGCGGACGTAGCAATCAGCCCCAGCATTTT. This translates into CASSPGGRSNQPQHF.

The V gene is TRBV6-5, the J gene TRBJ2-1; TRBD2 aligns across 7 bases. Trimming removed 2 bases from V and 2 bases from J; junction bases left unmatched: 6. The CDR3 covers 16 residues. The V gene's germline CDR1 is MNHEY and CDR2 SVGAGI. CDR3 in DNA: TGTGCCAGCAGTTACGGGTCTAGCGGCCCCTACAATGAGCAGTTCTTC. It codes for CASSYGSSGPYNEQFF.

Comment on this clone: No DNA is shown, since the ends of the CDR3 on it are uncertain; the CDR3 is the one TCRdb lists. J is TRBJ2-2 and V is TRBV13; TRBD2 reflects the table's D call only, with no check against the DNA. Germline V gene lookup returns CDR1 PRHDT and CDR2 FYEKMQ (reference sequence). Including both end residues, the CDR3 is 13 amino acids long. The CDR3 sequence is CASRLFGAGELFF.

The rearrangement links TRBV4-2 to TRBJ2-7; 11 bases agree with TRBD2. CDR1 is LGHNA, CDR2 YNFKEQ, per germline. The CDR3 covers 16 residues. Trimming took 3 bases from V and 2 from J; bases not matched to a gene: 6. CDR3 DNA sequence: TGTGCCAGCAGCCACCCCGGGACTAGCGGTACCTACGAGCAGTACTTC. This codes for CASSHPGTSGTYEQYF.

Here the CDR3 reads CASSSRKQGAGTDTQYF. DNA of the CDR3: TGTGCCAGCAGCTCAAGAAAACAGGGGGCGGGCACAGATACGCAGTATTTT. The genes are TRBV7-3 and TRBJ2-3; TRBD1 agrees at 9 bases. Germline values: CDR1 SGHTA, CDR2 FQGTGA. Germline trimming cut 4 bases from V and 1 base from J; bases unmatched to any gene: 9. This CDR3 has 17 amino acids.

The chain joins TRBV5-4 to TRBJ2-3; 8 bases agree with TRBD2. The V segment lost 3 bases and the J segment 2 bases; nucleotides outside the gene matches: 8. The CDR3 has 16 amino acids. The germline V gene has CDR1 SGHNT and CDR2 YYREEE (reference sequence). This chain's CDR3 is CASSSLAGTFTDTQYF. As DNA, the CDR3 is TGTGCCAGCAGCTCCCTAGCGGGCACCTTCACAGATACGCAGTATTTT.

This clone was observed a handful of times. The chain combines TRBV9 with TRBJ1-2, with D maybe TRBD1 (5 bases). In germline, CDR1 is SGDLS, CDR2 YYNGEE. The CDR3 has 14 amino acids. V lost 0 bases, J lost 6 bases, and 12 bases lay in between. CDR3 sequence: CASSVVGGSNGYTF. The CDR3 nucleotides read TGTGCCAGCAGCGTAGTCGGGGGGAGTAATGGCTACACCTTC.

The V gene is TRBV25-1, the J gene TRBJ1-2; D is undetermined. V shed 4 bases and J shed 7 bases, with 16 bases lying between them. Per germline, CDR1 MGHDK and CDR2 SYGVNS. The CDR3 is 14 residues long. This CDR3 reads CASSGPGGQRGYTF. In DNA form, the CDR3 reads TGTGCCAGCAGTGGCCCCGGCGGCCAACGTGGCTACACCTTC.

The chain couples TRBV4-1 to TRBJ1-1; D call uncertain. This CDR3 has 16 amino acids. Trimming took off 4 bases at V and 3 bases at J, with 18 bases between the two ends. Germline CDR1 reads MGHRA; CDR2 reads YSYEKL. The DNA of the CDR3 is TGCGCCAGCAGCCCAGGCCGGTCGGGGATCGACACTGAAGCTTTCTTT. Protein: CASSPGRSGIDTEAFF.

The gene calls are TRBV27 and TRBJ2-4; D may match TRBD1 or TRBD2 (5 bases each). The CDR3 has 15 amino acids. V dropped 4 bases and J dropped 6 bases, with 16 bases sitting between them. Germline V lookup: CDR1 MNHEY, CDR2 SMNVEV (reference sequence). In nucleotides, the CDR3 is TGTGCCAGCAGTTCGGGACCCCCTGCGGGAAACATTCAGTACTTC. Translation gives CASSSGPPAGNIQYF.

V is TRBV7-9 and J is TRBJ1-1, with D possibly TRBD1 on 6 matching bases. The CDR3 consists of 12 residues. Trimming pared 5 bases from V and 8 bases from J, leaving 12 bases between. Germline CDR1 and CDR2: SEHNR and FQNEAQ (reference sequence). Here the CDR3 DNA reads TGTGCCAGCAGCCCATGGACAGTGGAAGCTTTCTTT. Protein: CASSPWTVEAFF.

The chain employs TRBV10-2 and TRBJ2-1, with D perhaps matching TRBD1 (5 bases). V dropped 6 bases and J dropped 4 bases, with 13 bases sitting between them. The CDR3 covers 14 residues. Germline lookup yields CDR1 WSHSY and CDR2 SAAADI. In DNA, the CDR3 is TGCGCCAGCAGGACAGATGTGGGATACAATGAGCAGTTCTTC. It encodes CASRTDVGYNEQFF.

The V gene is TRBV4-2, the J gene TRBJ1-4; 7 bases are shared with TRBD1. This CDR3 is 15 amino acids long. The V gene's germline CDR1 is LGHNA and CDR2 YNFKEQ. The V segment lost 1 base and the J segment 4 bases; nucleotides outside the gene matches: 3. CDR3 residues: CASSQGQGDNEKLFF. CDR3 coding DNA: TGTGCCAGCAGCCAAGGTCAGGGGGATAATGAAAAACTGTTTTTT.